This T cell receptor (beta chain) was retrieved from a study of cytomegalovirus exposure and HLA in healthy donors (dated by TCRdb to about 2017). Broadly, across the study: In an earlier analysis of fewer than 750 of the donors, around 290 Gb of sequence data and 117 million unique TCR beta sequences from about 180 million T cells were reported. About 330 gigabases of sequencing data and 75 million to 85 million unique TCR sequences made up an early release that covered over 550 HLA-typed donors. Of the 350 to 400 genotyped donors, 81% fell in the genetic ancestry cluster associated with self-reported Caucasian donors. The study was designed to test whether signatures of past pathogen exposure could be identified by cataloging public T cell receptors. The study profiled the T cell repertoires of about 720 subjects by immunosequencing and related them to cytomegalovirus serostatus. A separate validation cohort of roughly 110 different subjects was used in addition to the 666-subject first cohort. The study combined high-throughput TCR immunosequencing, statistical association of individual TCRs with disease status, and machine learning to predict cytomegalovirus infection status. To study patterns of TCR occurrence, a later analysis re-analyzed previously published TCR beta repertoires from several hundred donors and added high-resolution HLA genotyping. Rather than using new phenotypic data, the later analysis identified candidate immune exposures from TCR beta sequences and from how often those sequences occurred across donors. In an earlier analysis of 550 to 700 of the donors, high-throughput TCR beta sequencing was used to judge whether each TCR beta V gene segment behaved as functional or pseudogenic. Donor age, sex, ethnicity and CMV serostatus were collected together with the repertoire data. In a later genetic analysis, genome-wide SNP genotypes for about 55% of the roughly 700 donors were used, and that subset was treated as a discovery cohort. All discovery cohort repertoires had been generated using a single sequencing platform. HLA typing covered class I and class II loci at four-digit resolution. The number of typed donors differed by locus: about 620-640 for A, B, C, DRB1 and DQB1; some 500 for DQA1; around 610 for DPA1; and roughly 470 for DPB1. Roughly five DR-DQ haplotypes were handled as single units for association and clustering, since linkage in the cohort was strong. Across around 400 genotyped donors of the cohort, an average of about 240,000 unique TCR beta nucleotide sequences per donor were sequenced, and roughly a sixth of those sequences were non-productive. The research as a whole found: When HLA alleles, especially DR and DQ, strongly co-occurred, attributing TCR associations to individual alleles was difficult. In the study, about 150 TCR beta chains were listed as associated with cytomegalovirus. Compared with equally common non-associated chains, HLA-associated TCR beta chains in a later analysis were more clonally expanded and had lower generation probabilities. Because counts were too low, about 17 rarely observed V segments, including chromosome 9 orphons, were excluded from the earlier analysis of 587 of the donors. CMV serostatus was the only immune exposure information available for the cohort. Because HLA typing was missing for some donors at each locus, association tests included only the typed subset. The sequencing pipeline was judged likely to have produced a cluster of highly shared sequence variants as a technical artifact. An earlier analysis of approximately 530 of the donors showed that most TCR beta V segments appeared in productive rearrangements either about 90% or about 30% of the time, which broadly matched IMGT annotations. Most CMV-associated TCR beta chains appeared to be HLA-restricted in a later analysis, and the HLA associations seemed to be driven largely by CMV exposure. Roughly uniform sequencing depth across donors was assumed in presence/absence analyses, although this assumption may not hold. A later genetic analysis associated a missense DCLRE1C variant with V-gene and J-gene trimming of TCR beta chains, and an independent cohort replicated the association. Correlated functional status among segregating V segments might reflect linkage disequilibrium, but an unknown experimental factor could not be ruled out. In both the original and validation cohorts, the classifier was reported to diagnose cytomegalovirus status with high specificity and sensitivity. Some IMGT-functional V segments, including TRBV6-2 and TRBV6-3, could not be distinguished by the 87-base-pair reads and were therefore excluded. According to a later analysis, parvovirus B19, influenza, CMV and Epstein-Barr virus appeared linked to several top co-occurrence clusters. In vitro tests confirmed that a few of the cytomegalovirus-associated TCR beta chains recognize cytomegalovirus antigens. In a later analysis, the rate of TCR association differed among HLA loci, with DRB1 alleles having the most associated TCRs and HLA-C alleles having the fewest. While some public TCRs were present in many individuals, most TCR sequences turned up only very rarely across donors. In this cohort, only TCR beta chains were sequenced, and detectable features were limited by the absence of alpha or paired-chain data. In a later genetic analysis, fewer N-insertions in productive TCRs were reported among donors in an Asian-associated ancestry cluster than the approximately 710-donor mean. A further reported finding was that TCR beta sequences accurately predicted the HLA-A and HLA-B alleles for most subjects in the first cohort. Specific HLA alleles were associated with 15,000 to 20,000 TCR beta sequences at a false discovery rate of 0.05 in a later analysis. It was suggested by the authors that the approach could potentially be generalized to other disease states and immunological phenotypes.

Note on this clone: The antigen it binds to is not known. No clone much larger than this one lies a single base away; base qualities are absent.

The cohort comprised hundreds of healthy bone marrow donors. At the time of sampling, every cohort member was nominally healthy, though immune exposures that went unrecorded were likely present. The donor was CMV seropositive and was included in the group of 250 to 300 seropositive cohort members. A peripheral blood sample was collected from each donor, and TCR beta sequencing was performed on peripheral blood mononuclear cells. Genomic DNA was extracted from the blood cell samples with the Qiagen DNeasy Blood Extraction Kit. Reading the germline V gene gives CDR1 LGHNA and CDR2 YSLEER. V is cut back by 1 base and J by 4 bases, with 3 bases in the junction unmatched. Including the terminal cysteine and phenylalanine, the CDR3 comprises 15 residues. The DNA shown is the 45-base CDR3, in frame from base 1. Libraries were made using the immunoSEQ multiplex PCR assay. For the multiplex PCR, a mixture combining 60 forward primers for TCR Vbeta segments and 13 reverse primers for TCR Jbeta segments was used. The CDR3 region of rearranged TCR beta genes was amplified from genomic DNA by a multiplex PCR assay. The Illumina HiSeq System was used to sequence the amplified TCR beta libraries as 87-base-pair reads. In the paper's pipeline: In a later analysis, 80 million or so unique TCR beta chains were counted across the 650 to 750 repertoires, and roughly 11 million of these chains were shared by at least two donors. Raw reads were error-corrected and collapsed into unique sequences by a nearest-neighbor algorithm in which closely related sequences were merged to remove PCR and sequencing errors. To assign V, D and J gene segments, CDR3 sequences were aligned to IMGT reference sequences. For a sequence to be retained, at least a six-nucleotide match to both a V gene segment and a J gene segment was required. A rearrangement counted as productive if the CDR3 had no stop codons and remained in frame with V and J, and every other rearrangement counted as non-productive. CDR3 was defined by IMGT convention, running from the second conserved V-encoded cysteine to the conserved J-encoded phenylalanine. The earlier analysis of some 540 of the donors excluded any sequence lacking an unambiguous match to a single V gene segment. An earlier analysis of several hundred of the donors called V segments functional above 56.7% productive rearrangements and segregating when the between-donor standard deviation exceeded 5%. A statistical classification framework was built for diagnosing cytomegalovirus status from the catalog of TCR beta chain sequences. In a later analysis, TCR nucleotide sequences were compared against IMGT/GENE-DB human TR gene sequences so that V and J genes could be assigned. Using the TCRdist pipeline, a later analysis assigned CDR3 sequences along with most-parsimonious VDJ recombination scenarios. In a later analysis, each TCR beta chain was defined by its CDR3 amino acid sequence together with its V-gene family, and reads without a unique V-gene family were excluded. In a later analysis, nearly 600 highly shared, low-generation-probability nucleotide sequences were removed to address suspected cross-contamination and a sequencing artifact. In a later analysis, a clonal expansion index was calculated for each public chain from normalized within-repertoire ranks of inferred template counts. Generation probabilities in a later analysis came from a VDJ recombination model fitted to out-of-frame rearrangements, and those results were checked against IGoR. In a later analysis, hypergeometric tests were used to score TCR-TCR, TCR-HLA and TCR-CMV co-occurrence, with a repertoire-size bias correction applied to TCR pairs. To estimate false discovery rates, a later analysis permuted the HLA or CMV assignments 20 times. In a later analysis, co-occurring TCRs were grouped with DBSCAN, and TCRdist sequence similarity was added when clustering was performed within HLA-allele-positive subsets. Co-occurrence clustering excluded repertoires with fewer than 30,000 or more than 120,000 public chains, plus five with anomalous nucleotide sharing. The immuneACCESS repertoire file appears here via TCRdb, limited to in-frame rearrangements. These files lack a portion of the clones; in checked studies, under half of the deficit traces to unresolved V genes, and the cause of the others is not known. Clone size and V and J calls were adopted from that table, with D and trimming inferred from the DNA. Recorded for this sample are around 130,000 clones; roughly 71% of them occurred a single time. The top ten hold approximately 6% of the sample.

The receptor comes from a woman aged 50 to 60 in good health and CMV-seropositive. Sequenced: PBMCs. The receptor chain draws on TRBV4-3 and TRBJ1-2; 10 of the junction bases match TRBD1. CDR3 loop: CASSQVTGGTYGYTF. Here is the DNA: TGCGCCAGCAGCCAAGTGACAGGGGGCACCTATGGCTACACCTTC.